These 22 T cell receptor beta chains were sequenced from one sample in a study of CD8+CD57+ T cells in acquired aplastic anemia. The template used for profiling TCR beta VDJ and CDR3 was genomic DNA. TCRdb reprocessed the reads with MiXCR, giving one entry per CDR3 protein. This table holds around 160,000 distinct CDR3 sequences, about 45% found once. For sequencing, patients were chosen who had shown expansion of CD8+CD57+ cells by flow cytometry. The sequencing input was sorted CD4+, CD8+, or CD8+CD57+ T cells (not recorded which) from PBMCs. These receptors originate from a human donor with aplastic anemia.

This clonotype appeared a single time. The chain employs TRBV15 and TRBJ2-7; 12 positions match TRBD2. J gave up 0 bases and V 6 bases, and 3 bases lay outside the gene matches. There are 15 residues in the CDR3. The germline gives CDR1 LNHNV, CDR2 YYDKDF (reference sequence). CDR3 residues: CATSPGLAGSYEQYF. The CDR3 region has the DNA TGTGCCACCAGTCCGGGACTAGCGGGCTCCTACGAGCAGTACTTC.

This clonotype was seen ten or more times. Germline and junction disagree at one end, which may indicate a read error. The chain employs TRBV30 and TRBJ1-2; no clear D. Germline CDR1 reads GTSNPN; CDR2 reads SVGIG (reference sequence). This CDR3 has 11 residues. The CDR3 region has the DNA TGTGCCTGGAGTAGTATAATCGGCCGATCCTTC. Its protein product is CAWSSIIGRSF.

This clonotype was detected only a few times. This rearrangement joins TRBV27 to TRBJ1-1; no clear D. The germline V gene has CDR1 MNHEY and CDR2 SMNVEV (reference sequence). CDR3 length equals 14 residues. V lost 4 bases, J lost 6 bases, and 15 bases lay in between. CDR3 sequence (DNA): TGTGCCAGCAGTTCTGTTGCTCAGTTAGCTGAAGCTTTCTTT. Translating it yields CASSSVAQLAEAFF.

The table lists this clonotype with a few counts. The DNA for the CDR3 is TGTGCCAGTAGCATGACAGGGACCGGGGAGCTGTTTTTT. The encoded protein is CASSMTGTGELFF. The gene calls are TRBV19 and TRBJ2-2; 7 nucleotides match TRBD1. The CDR3 has 13 amino acids. J lost 5 bases, V lost 6 bases, and 3 bases had no gene match. From germline, CDR1 is LNHDA and CDR2 SQIVND (reference sequence).

This clonotype has just a few counts. Written as DNA, the CDR3 is TGTGCCATCAGCCTCAGCGGGGGCACTGAAGCTTTCTTT. It translates to CAISLSGGTEAFF. The rearrangement uses TRBV10-3 and TRBJ1-1; D is possibly TRBD1 (5 bases). Germline V gene data show CDR1 as ENHRY and CDR2 as SYGVKD. V lost 6 bases and J lost 4, with 12 bases in between. The CDR3 covers 13 residues.

This clonotype was picked up many times. This chain connects TRBV9 to TRBJ1-4, with 8 bases identical to TRBD1. Trimming cost V 0 bases and J 5 bases; bases outside gene matches: 0. CDR3 length: 14 amino acids. Germline CDR1 SGDLS, CDR2 YYNGEE. The CDR3 sequence: CASSVGTGNEKLFF. The CDR3 region has the DNA TGTGCCAGCAGCGTAGGGACAGGGAATGAAAAACTGTTTTTT.

The V gene is TRBV29-1, the J gene TRBJ1-6, with D possibly TRBD1 on 5 matching bases. V lost 7 bases to trimming and J lost 15 bases, with 10 bases between them. This CDR3 has 9 amino acids. From germline, CDR1 is SQVTM and CDR2 ANQGSEA. Here the CDR3 reads CSAGTSLHF. The CDR3 DNA is TGCAGCGCCGGGACTAGCCTCCACTTT.

In this sample, this clonotype turned up many times. This chain uses TRBV20-1 with TRBJ1-5; 10 bases fit TRBD1. The V segment lost 4 bases and the J segment 4 bases; nucleotides outside the gene matches: 16. The CDR3 is made up of 18 amino acids. Germline assignment: CDR1 DFQATT and CDR2 SNEGSKA (reference sequence). The CDR3: CSAKSGDRGTRGNQPQHF. The CDR3 DNA is TGCAGTGCTAAATCGGGGGACAGGGGCACCCGGGGGAATCAGCCCCAGCATTTT.

As concerns this clonotype: This is likely a read error, given that the CDR3 carries no conserved phenylalanine or tryptophan at its end. The rearrangement joins TRBV5-4 to TRBJ2-3; D gene unclear. With 3 bases removed from V and 8 bases from J, the gap between germline ends came to 19 bases. From germline, CDR1 is SGHNT and CDR2 YYREEE (reference sequence). The CDR3 is 15 amino acids. CDR3 sequence reads: CASSWGKPRAGTQYV. The CDR3 bases are TGTGCCAGCAGCTGGGGTAAACCTCGGGCAGGTACGCAGTATGTT.

This clonotype was seen many times. The genes are TRBV4-3 and TRBJ2-3; D is ambiguous. Germline V CDR1 and CDR2: LGHNA, YSLEER. V lost 1 base and J 6 bases, leaving 14 bases between the germline ends. This CDR3 spans 15 amino acids. DNA for the CDR3: TGCGCCAGCAGCCAAGTTTTCCCCGGAGCCGATACGCAGTATTTT. This gives the protein CASSQVFPGADTQYF.

This clonotype was counted many times. The chain is built from TRBV4-3 and TRBJ2-7; no clear D. The germline CDR1 and CDR2 sequences are LGHNA and YSLEER. Trimming cost V 0 bases and J 8 bases, with 14 bases left between them. This CDR3 spans 14 amino acids. CDR3 protein: CASSQDPAQIQQYF. The CDR3, as DNA: TGCGCCAGCAGCCAAGATCCCGCCCAGATCCAGCAGTACTTC.

At least ten counts were recorded for this clonotype. The gene calls are TRBV2 and TRBJ2-3, with TRBD1 identical over 9 bases. CDR1 and CDR2 (germline): SNHLY, FYNNEI. The ends lost 7 bases at V and 3 bases at J; junction bases unmatched: 8. The CDR3 sequence is 15 residues long. This CDR3 is CASTPGTGLTDTQYF. The CDR3, as DNA: TGTGCCAGCACCCCCGGGACAGGGCTAACAGATACGCAGTATTTT.

The rearrangement uses TRBV24-1 and TRBJ2-5; the match to TRBD1 covers 7 bases. V gave up 2 bases and J gave up 4 bases; unmatched junction bases: 9. CDR3 length: 16 residues. Germline CDR1 reads KGHDR; CDR2 reads SFDVKD. CDR3 nucleotide sequence: TGTGCCACCAGTGATTCCCGGACAGGAGTCGGAGAGACCCAGTACTTC. Residues: CATSDSRTGVGETQYF.

This clonotype was observed at least ten times. The chain recombines TRBV11-2 with TRBJ1-1; D gene uncertain. In germline, CDR1 is SGHAT, CDR2 FQNNGV. The CDR3 length is 13 residues. Trimming pared 5 bases from V and 7 bases from J, leaving 14 bases between. This CDR3 is CASSRTTDREAFF. In nucleotides, the CDR3 is TGTGCCAGCAGCCGTACTACCGACCGTGAAGCTTTCTTT.

Comments on this clonotype: Germline and junction disagree at one end, which may indicate a read error. This chain uses TRBV19 with TRBJ2-1, with a weak D call TRBD2 (6 bases). The CDR3 is 15 residues long. Germline V CDR1 and CDR2: LNHDA, SQIVND (reference sequence). The CDR3: CASTLLAGSYNERFF. In DNA, the CDR3 is TGTGCCAGTACACTTCTGGCGGGATCCTACAATGAGCGGTTCTTC. The full variable domain, in which reference TRBV19 and TRBJ2-1 provide the parts outside the CDR3, is DGGITQSPKYLFRKEGQNVTLSCEQNLNHDAMYWYRQDPGQGLRLIYYSQIVNDFQKGDIAEGYSVSREKKESFPLTVTSAQKNPTAFYLCASTLLAGSYNERFFGPGTRLTVL.

This clonotype showed up just once. The chain links TRBV7-2 to TRBJ2-5, with TRBD2 matching 8 bases. The germline V gene encodes CDR1 SGHTA and CDR2 FQGNSA. J gave up 6 bases and V 3 bases, and 6 bases lay outside the gene matches. The CDR3 consists of 14 residues. The CDR3 here is CASSFREGLKTQYF. CDR3 in DNA: TGTGCCAGCAGCTTCCGGGAGGGCCTCAAGACCCAGTACTTC.

This clonotype showed up many times. The chain has TRBV6-1 and TRBJ2-5; tentatively, D is TRBD2 (5 bases). The CDR3 extends over 12 amino acids. V lost 9 bases to trimming and J lost 4 bases, with 12 bases between them. Germline CDR1 and CDR2: MNHNS and SASEGT. The CDR3 DNA reads as TGTGCCAGTGGACTCCTCGGAGAGACCCAGTACTTC. The encoded protein is CASGLLGETQYF.

This clonotype was counted many times. The chain links TRBV6-1 to TRBJ2-2; 7 bases are shared with TRBD1. V dropped 7 bases and J dropped 6; count of bases not matched to a gene: 11. Per the germline V gene, CDR1 is MNHNS and CDR2 is SASEGT. The CDR3 consists of 15 residues. This CDR3 is CASTRQGLFPGELFF. The CDR3 nucleotides are TGTGCCAGCACTAGACAGGGATTATTTCCCGGGGAGCTGTTTTTT.

This clonotype occurred many times. V is TRBV5-1 and J is TRBJ2-7; TRBD1 agrees at 7 bases. V lost 4 bases and J lost 2; bases outside the gene matches: 3. Germline V CDR1 and CDR2: SGHRS, YFSETQ. The CDR3 sequence is 13 residues long. The CDR3 DNA is TGCGCCAGCAGCCAGACAGGGACCTACGAGCAGTACTTC. Amino acid sequence: CASSQTGTYEQYF. The full variable domain, completed using reference TRBV5-1 and TRBJ2-7, is KAGVTQTPRYLIKTRGQQVTLSCSPISGHRSVSWYQQTPGQGLQFLFEYFSETQRNKGNFPGRFSGRQFSNSRSEMNVSTLELGDSALYLCASSQTGTYEQYFGPGTRLTVT.

The chain joins TRBV10-3 to TRBJ1-3; D is ambiguous. V lost 8 bases, J lost 1 base, and 12 bases lay in between. CDR3 size: 14 residues. Per germline, CDR1 ENHRY and CDR2 SYGVKD. CDR3 region: CAILESPSGNTIYF. The CDR3 DNA reads TGTGCCATCCTGGAGTCTCCATCTGGAAACACCATATATTTT.

This clonotype has ten or more counts. V is TRBV5-6 and J is TRBJ1-6; weak D call: TRBD1 (5 bases). This CDR3 region has 15 residues. Germline loops: CDR1 SGHDT, CDR2 YYEEEE. Trimming left V 4 bases short and J 6 bases short, with 14 bases between. CDR3 region: CASSTKTDFNSPLHF. Written as DNA, the CDR3 is TGTGCCAGCAGCACCAAGACAGATTTTAATTCACCCCTCCACTTT.

This clonotype has a count of ten or more. The chain employs TRBV6-5 and TRBJ2-1, with 10 bases lining up with TRBD2. J lost 8 bases, V lost 2 bases, and 9 bases had no gene match. Germline values: CDR1 MNHEY, CDR2 SVGAGI. CDR3 length equals 16 residues. The CDR3 sequence is CASSYIGLAAGDEQFF. CDR3 bases: TGTGCCAGCAGTTACATCGGACTAGCGGCCGGCGATGAGCAGTTCTTC.